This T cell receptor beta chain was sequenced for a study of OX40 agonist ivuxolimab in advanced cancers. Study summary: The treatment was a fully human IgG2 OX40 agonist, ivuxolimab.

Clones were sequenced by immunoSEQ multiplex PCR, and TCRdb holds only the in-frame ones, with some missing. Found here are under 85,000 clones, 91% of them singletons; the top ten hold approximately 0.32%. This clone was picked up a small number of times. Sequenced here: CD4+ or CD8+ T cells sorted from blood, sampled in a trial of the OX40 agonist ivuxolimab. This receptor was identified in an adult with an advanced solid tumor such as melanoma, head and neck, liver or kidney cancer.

CDR3 coding DNA: TGTGCCAGCAGTCTGAAGCGGGAGGTTACCAACGTCCTGACTTTC. It codes for CASSLKREVTNVLTF. This rearrangement joins TRBV5-4 to TRBJ2-6; 9 positions match TRBD2. The germline V gene encodes CDR1 SGHNT and CDR2 YYREEE (reference sequence). The V and J ends lost 5 bases and 8 bases, in that order; junction bases with no gene match: 8. CDR3 length equals 15 residues.